The rows below give T cell receptor beta chains drawn from one sample of a study of cytomegalovirus exposure and HLA in healthy donors. TCRdb keeps only in-frame clones here, not all; method: immunoSEQ multiplex PCR. This table has just under 150,000 clones, 75% to 90% appearing once. Sequenced input: PBMCs. These receptors came from a woman aged 25 to 39 in good health and CMV-seronegative. Both conserved end residues are part of each CDR3. Each record gives: clone size, V gene, D gene, J gene, CDR3 DNA, CDR3 protein. D genes are given only for firm matches. Part of the rows lack a size; the others show once, few, many or a class for expanded clones.

clone size: NA
V gene: TRBV4-3
D gene: NA
J gene: TRBJ2-3
CDR3 DNA: TGCGCCAGCAGCCAAGTGGCAGGGGAGACAGATACGCAGTATTTT
CDR3 protein: CASSQVAGETDTQYF

clone size: NA
V gene: TRBV5-3
D gene: TRBD2
J gene: TRBJ2-1
CDR3 DNA: TGTGCCAGAAGCTTGGCTACTAGCGGGGACTTCAATGAGCAGTTCTTC
CDR3 protein: CARSLATSGDFNEQFF

clone size: NA
V gene: TRBV12-2
D gene: NA
J gene: TRBJ2-7
CDR3 DNA: TGTGCAAGTCGCTTTCGGACTCATGCCAACTACGAGCAGTACTTC
CDR3 protein: CASRFRTHANYEQYF

clone size: NA
V gene: TRBV9
D gene: NA
J gene: TRBJ2-3
CDR3 DNA: TGTGCCAGCAGCGTTTTAGACACAGATACGCAGTATTTT
CDR3 protein: CASSVLDTDTQYF

clone size: NA
V gene: TRBV28
D gene: NA
J gene: TRBJ2-3
CDR3 DNA: TGTGCCAGCAGCATCAGACTAGATCTTTTCAGCACAGATACGCAGTATTTT
CDR3 protein: CASSIRLDLFSTDTQYF

clone size: NA
V gene: TRBV18
D gene: TRBD1
J gene: TRBJ1-6
CDR3 DNA: TGTGCCAGCTCACCCGACAGGGATTCTTTACCCCTCCACTTT
CDR3 protein: CASSPDRDSLPLHF

clone size: NA
V gene: TRBV29-1
D gene: NA
J gene: TRBJ1-1
CDR3 DNA: TGCAGCGTTAAACAGATGAACACTGAAGCTTTCTTT
CDR3 protein: CSVKQMNTEAFF

clone size: NA
V gene: TRBV30
D gene: NA
J gene: TRBJ2-7
CDR3 DNA: TGTGCCTGGAGTGTACCTCCGACAACCGTATCCGAGCAGTACTTC
CDR3 protein: CAWSVPPTTVSEQYF

clone size: NA
V gene: TRBV4-1
D gene: NA
J gene: TRBJ1-2
CDR3 DNA: TGCGCCAGCAGCCAAACCCCGAACAGCCAGAACTATGGCTACACCTTC
CDR3 protein: CASSQTPNSQNYGYTF

clone size: few
V gene: TRBV4-3
D gene: TRBD2
J gene: TRBJ2-2
CDR3 DNA: TGCGCCAGCAGCCAAGATCTAAGCGGGGAGGCCGGGGAGCTGTTTTTT
CDR3 protein: CASSQDLSGEAGELFF

clone size: few
V gene: TRBV6-1
D gene: NA
J gene: TRBJ1-1
CDR3 DNA: TGTGCCAGCAGGCGGGGGACTGAAGCTTTCTTT
CDR3 protein: CASRRGTEAFF

clone size: NA
V gene: TRBV28
D gene: TRBD1
J gene: TRBJ1-1
CDR3 DNA: TGTGCCAGCAGGGGACAGGCCCTCTTGGACACTGAAGCTTTCTTT
CDR3 protein: CASRGQALLDTEAFF

clone size: NA
V gene: TRBV10-3
D gene: TRBD1
J gene: TRBJ2-2
CDR3 DNA: TGTGCCATCAGTGAGGGACAGGGAAAAACCGGGGAGCTGTTTTTT
CDR3 protein: CAISEGQGKTGELFF

clone size: NA
V gene: TRBV28
D gene: TRBD1
J gene: TRBJ2-1
CDR3 DNA: TGTGCCAGCAGTGCGTTGACAGGGAGATCCTACAATGAGCAGTTCTTC
CDR3 protein: CASSALTGRSYNEQFF